The 31 T cell receptor beta chains given below trace back to one sample, sequenced in a study of breast tumors, draining lymph nodes, adjacent tissues. Via MiXCR, TCRdb re-called the multiplex PCR reads, giving one row per CDR3 protein. The sample has roughly 130,000 distinct CDR3 sequences; just under 20% are singletons. Breast cancer patients provided tissue from their axillary draining lymph nodes. The sample was axillary lymph node tissue. The origin of the receptors is a female donor with breast cancer. Some clones in this sample may be carry-over from other donors' samples.

Turning to this clonotype: Just one base apart from a much larger clone, this may be a read error. This rearrangement joins TRBV12-5 to TRBJ2-1; the D gene is possibly TRBD2 (6 bases). Trimming removed 6 bases at V and 12 bases at J, with 12 bases between. Germline CDR1 and CDR2: LGHNT and FRNRAP. The CDR3 sequence is 11 residues long. DNA for the CDR3: TGTGCTAGTGGGGCGGGGACTCTGCAGTTCTTC. This translates into CASGAGTLQFF.

This clonotype has at least ten counts. CDR3 bases: TGCGCCAGCACGCTTACCCCGCAGGTATTGTTCTTC. It translates to CASTLTPQVLFF. The rearrangement uses TRBV10-1 and TRBJ2-1, with D uncertain. V lost 7 bases to trimming and J lost 15 bases, with 19 bases between them. CDR3 length: 12 residues. The germline V gene encodes CDR1 WNHNN and CDR2 SYGVQD (reference sequence).

On this clonotype itself: This may be a read error: a much more frequent sequence differs by one nucleotide. This chain uses TRBV27 with TRBJ1-6; D is ambiguous. The CDR3 loop spans 18 amino acids. Germline-derived CDR1 and CDR2 are MNHEY and SMNVEV (reference sequence). The CDR3 is CASSFKVGGYGPNSPLRF. Here the CDR3 DNA reads TGTGCCAGCAGTTTTAAGGTGGGCGGATATGGGCCTAATTCACCCCTCCGCTTT.

This clonotype was seen many times. The gene calls are TRBV20-1 and TRBJ1-5; TRBD1 aligns across 9 bases. From germline, CDR1 is DFQATT and CDR2 SNEGSKA (reference sequence). The CDR3 has 12 residues. J gave up 7 bases and V 6 bases, and 4 bases lay outside the gene matches. CDR3 DNA: TGCAGTGCAAGACAGGGGGAGCAGCCCCAGCATTTT. Translation gives CSARQGEQPQHF.

In this sample, this clonotype turned up many times. The chain links TRBV5-1 to TRBJ2-3, with D possibly matching TRBD2 (6 bases). The germline V gene has CDR1 SGHRS and CDR2 YFSETQ. V lost 0 bases, J lost 4 bases, and 12 bases lay in between. This CDR3 comprises 15 residues. The CDR3 spells CASSLGGGLADTQYF. The CDR3 DNA sequence: TGCGCCAGCAGCTTGGGTGGAGGGTTGGCAGATACGCAGTATTTT.

Of note for this clonotype: This sequence may be a read error, since a much larger clone differs from it by one base. V and J are TRBV7-8 and TRBJ2-3, with 10 bases matching TRBD2. The CDR3 is 18 amino acids. Germline lookup yields CDR1 SGHVS and CDR2 FQNEAQ. CDR3 sequence: CVSSPGRLAGVKTDTQYF. CDR3 nucleotide sequence: TGTGTCAGCAGCCCCGGGCGGCTAGCGGGGGTGAAGACAGATACGCAGTATTTT.

This clonotype was seen ten or more times. CDR3 in DNA: TGTGCTGGGGGGGACACAGATACGCAGTATTTT. This encodes CAGGDTDTQYF. The chain employs TRBV6-6 and TRBJ2-3, with 7 bases matching TRBD2. CDR3 length equals 11 residues. Germline assignment: CDR1 MNHNY and CDR2 SVGAGI (reference sequence).

This clonotype was seen many times. The genes are TRBV9 and TRBJ1-5, with D unclear. The ends were cut back, 1 base at V and 0 bases at J, with 11 bases in the middle. The CDR3 length is 16 residues. Germline V CDR1 and CDR2: SGDLS, YYNGEE. In DNA form, the CDR3 reads TGTGCCAGCAGCGTACTACGGCAATATAGCAATCAGCCCCAGCATTTT. It specifies CASSVLRQYSNQPQHF.

This clonotype was picked up many times. CDR3 protein: CSATSWGPNEQYF. The CDR3 DNA reads TGCAGTGCTACCAGCTGGGGGCCGAACGAGCAGTACTTC. The chain links TRBV20-1 to TRBJ2-7; D is perhaps TRBD1 (6 bases). Per the germline V gene, CDR1 is DFQATT and CDR2 is SNEGSKA (reference sequence). V dropped 4 bases and J dropped 5 bases, with 15 bases sitting between them. CDR3 size: 13 residues.

The table lists this clonotype with many counts. The DNA for the CDR3 is TGTGCCAGCAGCTTAGGGTTACAGGGAAACCAGCCCCAGCATTTT. Translation gives CASSLGLQGNQPQHF. The V and J genes are TRBV7-2 and TRBJ1-5, with D tentatively TRBD1 (6 bases). The CDR3 runs 15 residues. Germline lookup yields CDR1 SGHTA and CDR2 FQGNSA. The V end lost 1 base, the J end lost 7 bases, and 14 bases lay between the germline ends.

This clonotype was observed at least ten times. The chain carries TRBV2 and TRBJ2-3; 7 bases are shared with TRBD1. Germline V lookup: CDR1 SNHLY, CDR2 FYNNEI. V trimming: 5 bases; J trimming: 1 base; junction bases outside the gene matches: 6. This CDR3 is built from 15 residues. In nucleotides, the CDR3 is TGTGCCAGCAGTCGACAGGGAGAGGGCACAGATACGCAGTATTTT. Protein: CASSRQGEGTDTQYF.

The table lists this clonotype with many counts. V gene TRBV3-1 combines with J gene TRBJ2-7; D is uncertain. Trimming took 1 base from V and 2 from J, leaving 9 bases between them. The CDR3 runs 14 residues. The germline V gene encodes CDR1 LGHDT and CDR2 YNNKEL (reference sequence). The CDR3: CASSQVVIPYEQYF. The DNA for the CDR3 is TGTGCCAGCAGCCAAGTTGTTATCCCCTACGAGCAGTACTTC.

Points on this clonotype: This could be a read error, since a much larger clone is one nucleotide away. The DNA of the CDR3 is TGTGCCAGCAGTTTTAGCGGGAGGAATCACAAGCAGTACTTC. Translation: CASSFSGRNHKQYF. The rearrangement uses TRBV27 and TRBJ2-7; TRBD2 matches 10 bases. Trimming took 3 bases from V and 8 from J; bases not matched to a gene: 7. The CDR3 runs 14 residues. The germline V gene has CDR1 MNHEY and CDR2 SMNVEV (reference sequence).

In its sample, this clonotype was seen many times. J is TRBJ2-3 and V is TRBV5-1, with TRBD1 as a possible D gene (6 bases). There are 16 residues in the CDR3. V lost 2 bases to trimming and J lost 2 bases, with 15 bases between them. CDR1 and CDR2 (germline): SGHRS, YFSETQ. The CDR3 bases are TGCGCCAGCAGCTTAACAGGGAGCGGCCCCACAGATACGCAGTATTTT. As protein: CASSLTGSGPTDTQYF.

This clonotype showed up many times. In DNA, the CDR3 is TGCAGTGCTATATCGCGGGGATCCTACGAGCAGTACTTC. Translating gives CSAISRGSYEQYF. The chain carries TRBV20-1 and TRBJ2-7; TRBD2 might be the D (6 bases). There are 13 residues in the CDR3. V lost 4 bases and J lost 1, with 11 bases in between. From germline, CDR1 is DFQATT and CDR2 SNEGSKA (reference sequence).

This clonotype has a handful of counts. This sequence joins TRBV4-1 and TRBJ1-2, with 7 bases matching TRBD1. Trimming removed 2 bases from V and 8 bases from J; junction bases left unmatched: 11. Germline values: CDR1 MGHRA, CDR2 YSYEKL. The CDR3 spans 15 residues. CDR3 in DNA: TGCGCCAGCAGCCAACCCCGAACAGGGGCTTGGGGCTACACCTTC. It specifies CASSQPRTGAWGYTF.

This clonotype was detected ten times or more. The rearrangement joins TRBV7-9 to TRBJ1-2, with D hard to call. Trimming pared 5 bases from V and 4 bases from J, leaving 17 bases between. The germline V gene encodes CDR1 SEHNR and CDR2 FQNEAQ (reference sequence). This CDR3 is 15 amino acids long. The DNA of the CDR3 is TGTGCCAGCAGCCCCCCGGGTGGAAGAGGCTATGGCTACACCTTC. Translating gives CASSPPGGRGYGYTF. The full variable domain, rest sourced from reference TRBV7-9 and TRBJ1-2, is DTGVSQNPRHKITKRGQNVTFRCDPISEHNRLYWYRQTLGQGPEFLTYFQNEAQLEKSRLLSDRFSAERPKGSFSTLEIQRTEQGDSAMYLCASSPPGGRGYGYTFGSGTRLTVV.

This clonotype was observed at least ten times. V usage is TRBV7-9 and J usage is TRBJ1-6; TRBD1 matches 8 bases. The CDR3 runs 17 residues. Germline V gene sequence: CDR1 SEHNR, CDR2 FQNEAQ (reference sequence). J was trimmed by 0 bases and V by 5 bases; bases with no gene match: 6. The CDR3 region has the DNA TGTGCCAGCAGCAGAGGACAGGGAAGCTCCTATAATTCACCCCTCCACTTT. Its translation: CASSRGQGSSYNSPLHF.

In the case of this clonotype: A much more abundant neighbour one base away suggests this may be a read error. This chain connects TRBV13 to TRBJ2-1; D unclear. This CDR3 contains 14 residues. Germline V gene data show CDR1 as PRHDT and CDR2 as FYEKMQ (reference sequence). CDR3 sequence: CASSFRLVDNEQLF. The CDR3 coding sequence is TGTGCCAGCAGCTTTCGGCTAGTGGATAATGAGCAGCTCTTC.

As concerns this clonotype: Since a much larger clone is just one base distant, this may be a read error. In DNA form, the CDR3 reads TGTGCCAGCAGAGAGGCACAGGGCCGATTGAGTTCACCCCTCCACTTT. Protein product: CASREAQGRLSSPLHF. The rearrangement uses TRBV6-5 and TRBJ1-6; TRBD1 is a possible D gene (6 bases). Germline loops: CDR1 MNHEY, CDR2 SVGAGI. Deletions cut 6 bases from V and 9 bases from J, with 21 bases between. This CDR3 spans 16 amino acids.

V usage is TRBV7-3 and J usage is TRBJ2-2; 10 bases map to TRBD1. The CDR3 loop spans 16 amino acids. With 5 bases clipped from V and 5 bases from J, the junction kept 8 bases outside the gene matches. The germline V gene has CDR1 SGHTA and CDR2 FQGTGA. CDR3 sequence reads: CASSTGTGVETGELFF. CDR3 bases: TGTGCCAGCAGCACCGGGACAGGGGTAGAAACCGGGGAGCTGTTTTTT.

This clonotype was found a few times. The J gene is TRBJ2-4, the V gene TRBV3-1; D may correspond to TRBD1 or TRBD2 (5 bases each). The CDR3 totals 14 residues. Germline CDR1 reads LGHDT; CDR2 reads YNNKEL (reference sequence). The V gene lost 2 bases and the J gene lost 11 bases, with 16 bases spanning the gap. CDR3 sequence: CASSQNLRDGVQYF. CDR3 sequence (DNA): TGTGCCAGCAGCCAAAATCTCCGGGACGGAGTTCAGTACTTC.

This clonotype was picked up many times. CDR3 in amino acids: CASSEGTVNQPQHF. The CDR3 nucleotides are TGTGCCAGCAGTGAAGGGACGGTGAATCAGCCCCAGCATTTT. V and J are TRBV2 and TRBJ1-5, with no clear D. CDR1 SNHLY and CDR2 FYNNEI come from the germline V gene. CDR3 length: 14 residues. The germline V and J ends were trimmed by 1 base and 4 bases, with 8 bases remaining between them.

The sample holds many counts of this clonotype. The rearrangement links TRBV4-1 to TRBJ2-3; TRBD2 matches 14 bases. CDR3 length: 20 amino acids. The germline gives CDR1 MGHRA, CDR2 YSYEKL. V trimming: 2 bases; J trimming: 0 bases; junction bases outside the gene matches: 10. Here the CDR3 DNA reads TGCGCCAGCAGCCAACCGGGACTAGCGGGAGTTGGGACAAGCACAGATACGCAGTATTTT. Protein product: CASSQPGLAGVGTSTDTQYF.

Comments on this clonotype: This may stem from a read error, because a much larger clone lies one nucleotide away. The J gene is TRBJ2-5, the V gene TRBV27; TRBD1 is a possible D gene (6 bases). The germline V gene encodes CDR1 MNHEY and CDR2 SMNVEV (reference sequence). The germline V and J ends were trimmed by 4 bases and 2 bases, with 11 bases remaining between them. The CDR3 is 14 residues long. CDR3 in DNA: TGTGCCAGCAGTTCAATGGGACAACAAGAGACCCAGTACTTC. Protein sequence: CASSSMGQQETQYF.

This rearrangement joins TRBV9 to TRBJ2-4; 10 bases align to TRBD2. Germline CDR1 and CDR2: SGDLS and YYNGEE. The J segment lost 8 bases and the V segment lost 0 bases, leaving 11 bases of the junction unmatched. The CDR3 covers 17 residues. The CDR3 region has the DNA TGTGCCAGCAGCGTAGGTCCCCCCACTAGCGGGATTGACATTCAGTACTTC. It specifies CASSVGPPTSGIDIQYF.

Notes on this clonotype: Being one base from a much bigger clone, this may be a read error. This chain's CDR3 is CGLQGWQKANEQFF. CDR3 nucleotides: TGCGGCCTACAGGGTTGGCAAAAGGCCAATGAGCAGTTCTTC. This chain links TRBV20-1 with TRBJ2-1; D is perhaps TRBD1 (6 bases). CDR3 length: 14 amino acids. Germline CDR1 reads DFQATT; CDR2 reads SNEGSKA (reference sequence).

Concerning this clonotype itself: With a much larger clone just one base away, this may be a read error. The chain has TRBV24-1 and TRBJ2-5; D is possibly TRBD1 or TRBD2 (7 bases each). The CDR3 is 13 amino acids. CDR1 and CDR2 from the germline V gene are KGHDR and SFDVKD. CDR3 protein: CATSEPGGETRYF. The CDR3 nucleotides are TGTGCCACCAGTGAACCAGGGGGGGAGACCCGGTACTTC.

This clonotype was seen ten or more times. The rearrangement joins TRBV20-1 to TRBJ2-5; 11 nucleotides align to TRBD2. The CDR3 is 16 residues long. Germline CDR1 DFQATT, CDR2 SNEGSKA (reference sequence). With 1 base clipped from V and 5 bases from J, the junction kept 9 bases outside the gene matches. The CDR3 here is CSARGLAGGVAETQYF. CDR3 coding DNA: TGCAGTGCTAGAGGTCTAGCGGGAGGAGTTGCGGAGACCCAGTACTTC.

A note on this clonotype: A read error is possible here, since a much larger clone lies one base away. Given the absence of the conserved phenylalanine or tryptophan at the CDR3 end, a read error is likely. This rearrangement joins TRBV5-1 to TRBJ2-2; the D call may be TRBD1 or TRBD2 (6 bases each). Per the germline V gene, CDR1 is SGHRS and CDR2 is YFSETQ. V gave up 4 bases and J gave up 5 bases, with 21 bases separating them. The CDR3 consists of 17 residues. CDR3 sequence: CASSRTGGGPSTGELFS. In DNA form, the CDR3 reads TGCGCCAGCAGCCGCACCGGAGGGGGGCCTAGTACCGGGGAGCTGTTTTCT.

In this sample, this clonotype turned up many times. This chain joins TRBV2 and TRBJ1-5, with 10 bases fitting TRBD1. Germline assignment: CDR1 SNHLY and CDR2 FYNNEI. This CDR3 contains 16 residues. The junction had 8 bases not matched to a gene; V was cut back by 6 bases and J by 3 bases. The DNA of the CDR3 is TGTGCCAGCAGAGCCGGGACAGGGGTTTCCAATCAGCCCCAGCATTTT. It translates to CASRAGTGVSNQPQHF.